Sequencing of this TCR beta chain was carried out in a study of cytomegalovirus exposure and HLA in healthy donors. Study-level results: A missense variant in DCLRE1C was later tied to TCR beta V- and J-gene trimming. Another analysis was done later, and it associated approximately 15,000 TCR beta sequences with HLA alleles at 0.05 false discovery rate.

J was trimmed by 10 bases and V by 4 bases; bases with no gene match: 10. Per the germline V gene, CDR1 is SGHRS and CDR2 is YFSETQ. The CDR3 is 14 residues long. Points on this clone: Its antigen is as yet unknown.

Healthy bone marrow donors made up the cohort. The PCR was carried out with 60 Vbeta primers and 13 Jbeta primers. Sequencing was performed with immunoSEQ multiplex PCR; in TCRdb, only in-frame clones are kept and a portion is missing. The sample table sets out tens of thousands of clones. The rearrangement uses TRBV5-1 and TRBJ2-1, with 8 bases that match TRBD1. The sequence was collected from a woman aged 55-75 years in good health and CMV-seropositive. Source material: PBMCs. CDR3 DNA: TGCGCCAGCAGCAAGGGACAGGCCCCGGGCGAGCAGTTCTTC. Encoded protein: CASSKGQAPGEQFF.